The source of this T cell receptor (beta chain) is a study of T cells in localized non-small cell lung cancer. Study-level points and caveats: Multi-region tumor sequencing was not done, so intratumor heterogeneity could not be excluded. Longer overall survival associated with higher blood T cell density; shorter survival with higher adjacent-lung clonality. Paired adjacent lung recovered a median roughly 50 of the top 100 tumor clones.

The CDR3 is 14 amino acids. V lost 4 bases and J 6 bases, leaving 15 bases between the germline ends. Germline CDR1 is MNHEY and CDR2 is SMNVEV (reference sequence). TCRdb keeps only in-frame clones here, not all; method: immunoSEQ multiplex PCR. The sample comprises some 17,000 clones, 90% of which are singletons, and 1.2% rests with the top ten. As concerns this clone: Its antigen is unidentified.

J is TRBJ1-2 and V is TRBV27; perhaps TRBD1 as D (6 bases). The sequencing used peripheral blood mononuclear cells, collected before any cancer treatment. The TCR comes from a woman between 35 and 70 years old with stage III lung adenocarcinoma. This CDR3 is CASSSRSGADGYTF. CDR3 nucleotides: TGTGCCAGCAGTTCGAGGTCGGGGGCGGATGGCTACACCTTC.